The 16 T cell receptor beta chains listed next were all sequenced from one sample in a study of post-analysis software for immune sequencing data. Study-level findings and limits: Controls had lower frequencies than patients of roughly five TRBV segments, which included TRBV5-6, TRBV5-1 and TRBV20-1.

Unique molecular identifiers were carried by the TCR beta cDNA libraries. One entry per CDR3 protein, called by TCRdb with MiXCR from the PCR reads. The sample consists of 450,000 to 700,000 distinct CDR3 sequences, 44% of them appearing once. The antigens of these receptors remain unknown. Sequencing input: blood. These receptors all come from a girl aged 10-17 years with multiple sclerosis.

V and J are TRBV5-1 and TRBJ1-2; no reliable D call. The CDR3 extends over 14 amino acids. Germline V gene data show CDR1 as SGHRS and CDR2 as YFSETQ. Trimming removed 2 bases from V and 0 bases from J, with 8 bases in between. CDR3: CASSFYGPNYGYTF. The CDR3 DNA sequence: TGCGCCAGCAGCTTTTACGGGCCTAACTATGGCTACACCTTC.

This clonotype was observed many times. This chain connects TRBV7-2 to TRBJ2-3; D remains ambiguous. The V end lost 1 base, the J end lost 3 bases, and 8 bases lay between the germline ends. This CDR3 is built from 14 residues. Germline-derived CDR1 and CDR2 are SGHTA and FQGNSA. DNA of the CDR3: TGTGCCAGCAGCTTAGGAGGATTGACAGATACGCAGTATTTT. This sequence encodes CASSLGGLTDTQYF.

V is TRBV20-1 and J is TRBJ2-5, with TRBD2 matching 7 bases. There are 15 residues in the CDR3. Trimming cost V 5 bases and J 1 base; bases outside gene matches: 10. Germline V gene lookup returns CDR1 DFQATT and CDR2 SNEGSKA (reference sequence). In nucleotides, the CDR3 is TGCAGTGCTCCGAGGGGCGGGGGATTCCAAGAGACCCAGTACTTC. Protein: CSAPRGGGFQETQYF.

The chain's CDR3 is CSMVGTGGLPSSYEQYF. CDR3 DNA sequence: TGCAGCATGGTCGGGACAGGGGGCCTTCCTAGCTCCTACGAGCAGTACTTC. The chain is built from TRBV29-1 and TRBJ2-7; 12 bases are a match to TRBD1. V gave up 8 bases and J gave up 0 bases; unmatched junction bases: 14. This CDR3 has 17 amino acids. Germline V gives CDR1 SQVTM, CDR2 ANQGSEA.

This clonotype was seen a few times. The chain couples TRBV7-9 to TRBJ2-7; TRBD1 agrees at 9 bases. The CDR3 is made up of 15 amino acids. CDR1 SEHNR and CDR2 FQNEAQ come from the germline V gene (reference sequence). The J segment lost 3 bases and the V segment lost 1 base, leaving 4 bases of the junction unmatched. DNA for the CDR3: TGTGCCAGCAGCTTAGAGGGGACAGGGCGCTACGAGCAGTACTTC. It is translated as CASSLEGTGRYEQYF.

The J gene is TRBJ2-7, the V gene TRBV6-5; D not certain. The length of the CDR3 is 12 residues. Germline-derived CDR1 and CDR2 are MNHEY and SVGAGI. V lost 9 bases and J lost 2, with 11 bases in between. For the CDR3, the DNA is TGTGCCAGTACTGGAAATACCTACGAGCAGTACTTC. It specifies CASTGNTYEQYF.

The table lists this clonotype with a few counts. The chain is built from TRBV10-3 and TRBJ1-2, with TRBD1 identical over 7 bases. From germline, CDR1 is ENHRY and CDR2 SYGVKD. This CDR3 has 16 amino acids. Trimming at V came to 8 bases and at J to 2 bases, leaving 14 bases not matched to a gene. CDR3 in amino acids: CAILPLGDSRNYGYTF. The CDR3 DNA reads as TGTGCCATCCTACCCCTTGGGGACAGCAGGAACTATGGCTACACCTTC.

The V and J genes are TRBV20-1 and TRBJ2-7; tentatively, D is TRBD1 (7 bases). This CDR3 is built from 13 residues. The germline gives CDR1 DFQATT, CDR2 SNEGSKA (reference sequence). Trimming removed 1 base from V and 5 bases from J, with 12 bases in between. The CDR3 DNA reads as TGCAGTGCTAGAGTCCCCAGGGGGGACGAGCAGTACTTC. Residues: CSARVPRGDEQYF.

Only a few counts were recorded for this clonotype. The chain employs TRBV4-1 and TRBJ1-4; D is unresolved. CDR3 length: 16 amino acids. Germline-derived CDR1 and CDR2 are MGHRA and YSYEKL. Trimming left V 0 bases short and J 7 bases short, with 15 bases between. The CDR3 loop is CASSQDSWATAEKLFF. The CDR3 bases are TGCGCCAGCAGCCAAGACAGTTGGGCAACAGCTGAAAAACTGTTTTTT.

This sequence joins TRBV4-1 and TRBJ2-7, with a tentative D call TRBD1 (7 bases). CDR1 and CDR2 (germline): MGHRA, YSYEKL. The germline V and J ends were trimmed by 3 bases and 1 base, with 13 bases remaining between them. There are 15 residues in the CDR3. CDR3 nucleotides: TGCGCCAGCAGCCATGACCAGGGGGGATCCTACGAGCAGTACTTC. Its translation: CASSHDQGGSYEQYF.

V and J are TRBV9 and TRBJ2-3; possible D gene TRBD2, 6 bases. CDR3 size: 16 residues. Germline V gives CDR1 SGDLS, CDR2 YYNGEE. The V end was cut by 0 bases, the J end by 5 bases, with 16 bases between. In DNA, the CDR3 is TGTGCCAGCAGCGTAGATCGGGGGACGAATCTAGATACGCAGTATTTT. Its protein is CASSVDRGTNLDTQYF.

This clonotype has more than one count but fewer than ten. The J gene is TRBJ1-2, the V gene TRBV12-3 or TRBV12-4, with no clear D. With 5 bases removed from V and 7 bases from J, the gap between germline ends came to 14 bases. The CDR3 has 13 amino acids. Here the CDR3 reads CASSPRRRAGYTF. The CDR3, as DNA: TGTGCCAGCAGTCCCCGCAGGCGGGCTGGCTACACCTTC.

This clonotype was detected only a few times. The rearrangement links TRBV27 to TRBJ1-2; 10 bases fit TRBD1. Trimming cost V 4 bases and J 4 bases; bases outside gene matches: 6. The length of the CDR3 is 15 residues. Germline CDR1 MNHEY, CDR2 SMNVEV (reference sequence). CDR3 in DNA: TGTGCCAGCAGTTCCCAGACAGGGGGCGGCTATGGCTACACCTTC. Translating gives CASSSQTGGGYGYTF.

This chain connects TRBV27 to TRBJ1-1; D is possibly TRBD1 (5 bases). This CDR3 has 14 amino acids. Germline lookup yields CDR1 MNHEY and CDR2 SMNVEV (reference sequence). Trimming took off 3 bases at V and 4 bases at J, with 12 bases between the two ends. CDR3 sequence: CASSFLRASTEAFF. DNA of the CDR3: TGTGCCAGCAGTTTTCTCAGGGCGAGCACTGAAGCTTTCTTT.

This clonotype was seen more than once but under ten times. The gene calls are TRBV7-2 and TRBJ1-2, with D tentatively TRBD1 (6 bases). The CDR3 has 15 amino acids. V was cut by 4 bases and J by 4 bases, with 16 bases left in between. Germline V gives CDR1 SGHTA, CDR2 FQGNSA. Here the CDR3 reads CASSSSGVAGYGYTF. The CDR3 DNA reads as TGTGCCAGCAGCTCGTCAGGGGTGGCAGGCTATGGCTACACCTTC.

The chain has TRBV7-6 and TRBJ2-3; no clear D gene. CDR3 length: 14 residues. V was shortened by 0 bases and J by 4 bases, with 8 bases between the two germline ends. CDR1 SGHVS and CDR2 FNYEAQ come from the germline V gene. CDR3 sequence (DNA): TGTGCCAGCAGCTTAGCAGGGCGGTCAGATACGCAGTATTTT. Translating gives CASSLAGRSDTQYF. Full variable domain (missing parts from reference TRBV7-6 and TRBJ2-3): GAGVSQSPRYKVTKRGQDVALRCDPISGHVSLYWYRQALGQGPEFLTYFNYEAQQDKSGLPNDRFSAERPEGSISTLTIQRTEQRDSAMYRCASSLAGRSDTQYFGPGTRLTVL.